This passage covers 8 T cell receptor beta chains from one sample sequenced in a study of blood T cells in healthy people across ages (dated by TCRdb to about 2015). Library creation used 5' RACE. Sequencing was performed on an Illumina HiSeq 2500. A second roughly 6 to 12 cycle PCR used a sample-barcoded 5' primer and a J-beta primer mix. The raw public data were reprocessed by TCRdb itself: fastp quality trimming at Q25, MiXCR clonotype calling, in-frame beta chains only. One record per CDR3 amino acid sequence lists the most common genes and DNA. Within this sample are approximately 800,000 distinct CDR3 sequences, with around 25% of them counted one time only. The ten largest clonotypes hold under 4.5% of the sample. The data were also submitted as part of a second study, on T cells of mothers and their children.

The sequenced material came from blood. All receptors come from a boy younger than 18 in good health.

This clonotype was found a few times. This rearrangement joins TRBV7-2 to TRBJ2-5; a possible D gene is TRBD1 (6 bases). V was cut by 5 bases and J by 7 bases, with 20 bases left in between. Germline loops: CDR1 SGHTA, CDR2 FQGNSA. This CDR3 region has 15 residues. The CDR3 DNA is TGTGCCAGCAGCATGACGTTGGGGGCTGGGGGGACCCAGTACTTC. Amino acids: CASSMTLGAGGTQYF. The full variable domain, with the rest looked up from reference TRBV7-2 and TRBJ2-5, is GAGVSQSPSNKVTEKGKDVELRCDPISGHTALYWYRQSLGQGLEFLIYFQGNSAPDKSGLPSDRFSAERTGGSVSTLTIQRTQQEDSAVYLCASSMTLGAGGTQYFGPGTRLLVL.

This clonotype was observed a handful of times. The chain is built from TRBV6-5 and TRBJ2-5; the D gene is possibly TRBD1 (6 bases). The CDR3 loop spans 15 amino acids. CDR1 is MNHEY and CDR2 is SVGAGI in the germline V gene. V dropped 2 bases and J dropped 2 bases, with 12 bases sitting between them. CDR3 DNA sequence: TGTGCCAGCAGTTACCTGCGGACAGAACAAGAGACCCAGTACTTC. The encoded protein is CASSYLRTEQETQYF.

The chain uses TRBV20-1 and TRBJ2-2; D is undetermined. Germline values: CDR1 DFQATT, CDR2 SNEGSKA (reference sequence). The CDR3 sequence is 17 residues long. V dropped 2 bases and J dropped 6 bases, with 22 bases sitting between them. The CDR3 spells CSARSSSSTIGPGELFF. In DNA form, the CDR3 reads TGCAGTGCTAGATCGAGCTCTAGTACAATCGGTCCCGGGGAGCTGTTTTTT.

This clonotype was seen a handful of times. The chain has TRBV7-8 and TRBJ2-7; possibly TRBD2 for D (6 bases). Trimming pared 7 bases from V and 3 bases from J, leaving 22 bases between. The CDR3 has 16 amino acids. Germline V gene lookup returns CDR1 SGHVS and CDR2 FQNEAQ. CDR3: CASTSAWMSGLYEQYF. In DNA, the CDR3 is TGTGCCAGCACTAGCGCGTGGATGAGCGGACTCTACGAGCAGTACTTC.

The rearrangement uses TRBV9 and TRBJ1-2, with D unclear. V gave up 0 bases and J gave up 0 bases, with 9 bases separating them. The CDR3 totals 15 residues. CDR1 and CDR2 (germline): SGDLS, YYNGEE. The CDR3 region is CASSVARVSNYGYTF. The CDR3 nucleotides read TGTGCCAGCAGCGTAGCTCGGGTTTCTAACTATGGCTACACCTTC. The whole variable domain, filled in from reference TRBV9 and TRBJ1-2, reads DSGVTQTPKHLITATGQRVTLRCSPRSGDLSVYWYQQSLDQGLQFLIQYYNGEERAKGNILERFSAQQFPDLHSELNLSSLELGDSALYFCASSVARVSNYGYTFGSGTRLTVV.

The CDR3 nucleotides read TGTGCCAGCAGTGACGGGATCCGCGGGGAGACCCAGTACTTC. Translation gives CASSDGIRGETQYF. This sequence joins TRBV2 and TRBJ2-5, with D perhaps TRBD2 (5 bases). In germline, CDR1 is SNHLY, CDR2 FYNNEI. The CDR3 runs 14 residues. Trimming took 3 bases from V and 5 from J, leaving 13 bases between them.

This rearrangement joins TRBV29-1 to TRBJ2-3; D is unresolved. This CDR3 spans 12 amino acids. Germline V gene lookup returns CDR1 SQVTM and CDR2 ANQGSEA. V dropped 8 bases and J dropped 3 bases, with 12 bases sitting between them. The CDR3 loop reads CSLQDATDTQYF. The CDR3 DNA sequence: TGCAGCCTCCAAGACGCTACAGATACGCAGTATTTT.

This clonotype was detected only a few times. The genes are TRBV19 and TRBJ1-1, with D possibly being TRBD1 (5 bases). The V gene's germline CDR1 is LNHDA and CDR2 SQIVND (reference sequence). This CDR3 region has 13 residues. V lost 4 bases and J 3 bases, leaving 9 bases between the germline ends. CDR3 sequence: CASSTDSYTEAFF. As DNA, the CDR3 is TGTGCCAGTAGTACAGACAGTTACACTGAAGCTTTCTTT.